This T cell receptor beta chain was identified during a study of human T cells and chemical hapten exposure. Overall study: Mainly, slight library volume differences in the pool made TCR yields vary.

It was the library that attached unique molecular identifiers to individual cDNA molecules. Each CDR3 protein gets one entry after TCRdb re-called the 5' RACE reads with MiXCR. Of over 95,000 distinct CDR3 sequences listed, approximately 20% are singletons. Study conclusions and caveats: The number of TCRs above 1 in 1000 frequency did not change after DPC sensitization.

This clonotype was seen just once. Its target is unknown. V shed 6 bases, J shed 0 bases, and the junction held 5 bases outside the gene matches. This CDR3 has 13 residues. Germline V lookup: CDR1 DFQATT, CDR2 SNEGSKA (reference sequence). Extraction yielded total RNA from whole blood (unfractionated). This TCR came from a human donor in good health. The rearrangement uses TRBV20-1 and TRBJ2-7; 7 bases align to TRBD1. This CDR3 reads CSAPGQSSYEQYF. The CDR3 DNA follows: TGCAGTGCCCCGGGACAGAGCTCCTACGAGCAGTACTTC.